The subject of this entry is one T cell receptor (beta chain). Its antigen is undetermined. This sample is part of a study of cytomegalovirus exposure and HLA in healthy donors. Study results and caveats: Apparent HLA restriction characterized most CMV-associated TCR beta chains in a later analysis. When presence/absence was analysed, sequencing depth was taken to be roughly uniform across donors. Differences between HLA loci emerged in a later analysis of TCR association rates, with DRB1 most and HLA-C fewest. In a later analysis, specific HLA alleles were associated with more than 15,000 TCR beta sequences at a 0.05 false discovery rate.

Use of 60 Vbeta and 13 Jbeta primers characterized the PCR. The method was immunoSEQ multiplex PCR; TCRdb's version includes in-frame clones alone and lacks a portion of them. The table records about 150,000 clones, approximately 82% of them present only once. The V and J ends lost 7 bases and 4 bases respectively, with 20 bases between them. Germline V gene sequence: CDR1 SGDLS, CDR2 YYNGEE. This CDR3 spans 15 amino acids. What was sequenced was PBMCs. The gene calls are TRBV9 and TRBJ2-5; D remains ambiguous. This clonotype was sampled from a woman aged 45 to 65 in good health and CMV-seropositive. DNA of the CDR3: TGTGCCAGCGCTCCCTCGACGGGTGACTTAGAGACCCAGTACTTC. Its protein is CASAPSTGDLETQYF.